The 4 T cell receptor beta chains listed next were all sequenced from one sample in a study of blood T cell repertoires in COVID-19. Measured with immunoSEQ multiplex PCR; TCRdb has only the in-frame clones, and not every one. The sample yields 90,000 to 100,000 clones, roughly 87% seen once. Sequencing used peripheral blood. The receptors here all came from an older man with acute or convalescent COVID-19.

The chain links TRBV4-1 to TRBJ2-1; tentatively, D is TRBD2 (6 bases). Germline V gene sequence: CDR1 MGHRA, CDR2 YSYEKL. This CDR3 spans 15 amino acids. Trimming pared 1 base from V and 4 bases from J, leaving 11 bases between. CDR3 nucleotide sequence: TGCGCCAGCAGCCAAGTGCCTAGCGAATACAATGAGCAGTTCTTC. Its protein product is CASSQVPSEYNEQFF.

The genes are TRBV24-1 and TRBJ2-7; 9 nucleotides line up with TRBD1. J was trimmed by 4 bases and V by 11 bases; bases with no gene match: 5. The germline CDR1 and CDR2 sequences are KGHDR and SFDVKD. This CDR3 region has 12 residues. CDR3 nucleotide sequence: TGTGCCAAAGGGACAGGGAGGTACGAGCAGTACGTC. Translation gives CAKGTGRYEQYV.

V and J are TRBV11-2 and TRBJ1-1; perhaps TRBD1 as D (5 bases). Trimming stripped 8 bases from V and 3 bases from J, with 13 bases between. Germline CDR1 reads SGHAT; CDR2 reads FQNNGV. The CDR3 is made up of 13 amino acids. The CDR3 sequence: CASSLQGDTEAFF. CDR3 DNA: TGTGCCAGCTCTTTACAAGGGGACACTGAAGCTTTCTTT.

The chain recombines TRBV5-1 with TRBJ2-6, with 7 bases matching TRBD1. The junction had 16 bases not matched to a gene; V was cut back by 4 bases and J by 0 bases. Germline CDR1 and CDR2: SGHRS and YFSETQ. CDR3 length: 20 amino acids. As DNA, the CDR3 is TGCGCCAGCAGCCTAGACAGGGACCTTTCCACGCTCTCTGGGGCCAACGTCCTGACTTTC. It codes for CASSLDRDLSTLSGANVLTF.